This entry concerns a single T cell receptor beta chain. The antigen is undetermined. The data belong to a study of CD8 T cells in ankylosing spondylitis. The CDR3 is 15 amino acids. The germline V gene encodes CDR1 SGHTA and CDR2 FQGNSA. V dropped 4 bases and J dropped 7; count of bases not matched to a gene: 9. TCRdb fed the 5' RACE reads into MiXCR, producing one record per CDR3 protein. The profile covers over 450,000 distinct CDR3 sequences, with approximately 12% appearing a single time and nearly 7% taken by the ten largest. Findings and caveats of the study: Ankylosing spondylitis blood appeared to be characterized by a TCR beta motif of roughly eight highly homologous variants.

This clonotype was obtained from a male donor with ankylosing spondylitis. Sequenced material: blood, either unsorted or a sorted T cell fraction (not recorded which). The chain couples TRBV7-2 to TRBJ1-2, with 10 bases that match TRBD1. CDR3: CASSSARDRGSGYTF. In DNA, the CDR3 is TGTGCCAGCAGCTCCGCCCGGGACAGGGGTAGTGGCTACACCTTC.